These 21 T cell receptor beta chains originate from one sample sequenced in a study of Ad26.COV2.S vaccination and SARS-CoV-2 variants. Clones were read by immunoSEQ multiplex PCR, and TCRdb kept only the in-frame ones, dropping some. Of some 400,000 clones listed, about nine tenths are singletons. Treatment described: around 19 received Ad26.COV2.S at low or high dose, single or two shots; several received placebo; per-sample allocation not given. After the first vaccine or placebo injection, samples were drawn on day 63. The source was peripheral blood, collected in a trial of Ad26.COV2.S vaccine versus placebo. The receptors originated from a person between 18 and 65 years old who received the Ad26.COV2.S COVID-19 vaccine or a placebo.

A single count supports this clone. In nucleotides, the CDR3 is TGTGCCAGCAAATTAGCGGGAGTCGGTGAGCAGTTCTTC. Translating it yields CASKLAGVGEQFF. This chain joins TRBV28 and TRBJ2-1, with 9 bases matching TRBD2. CDR3 length: 13 residues. Germline V gives CDR1 MDHEN, CDR2 SYDVKM. V was clipped by 7 bases and J by 9 bases; unmatched bases: 7.

The chain combines TRBV28 with TRBJ2-2, with 8 positions matching TRBD1. Germline CDR1 MDHEN, CDR2 SYDVKM. The ends lost 8 bases at V and 5 bases at J; junction bases unmatched: 7. The length of the CDR3 is 14 residues. CDR3 region: CASRTGGVTGELFF. Written as DNA, the CDR3 is TGTGCCAGCCGAACAGGGGGAGTTACCGGGGAGCTGTTTTTT.

The chain has TRBV9 and TRBJ2-7; TRBD2 agrees at 8 bases. The germline gives CDR1 SGDLS, CDR2 YYNGEE. The CDR3 spans 13 residues. The J segment lost 6 bases and the V segment lost 4 bases, leaving 6 bases of the junction unmatched. CDR3 loop: CASSTGTRGEQYF. CDR3 DNA sequence: TGTGCCAGCAGCACCGGGACTAGGGGCGAGCAGTACTTC. Using reference TRBV9 and TRBJ2-7 for the parts outside the CDR3, the full variable domain is DSGVTQTPKHLITATGQRVTLRCSPRSGDLSVYWYQQSLDQGLQFLIQYYNGEERAKGNILERFSAQQFPDLHSELNLSSLELGDSALYFCASSTGTRGEQYFGPGTRLTVT.

The chain has TRBV28 and TRBJ2-3; the D gene is possibly TRBD1 (6 bases). Germline CDR1 MDHEN, CDR2 SYDVKM. The CDR3 is made up of 13 amino acids. V was shortened by 8 bases and J by 4 bases, with 13 bases between the two germline ends. This chain's CDR3 is CASGPEGADTQYF. For the CDR3, the DNA is TGTGCCAGCGGCCCCGAGGGGGCAGATACGCAGTATTTT.

This chain connects TRBV2 to TRBJ1-4, with 9 bases that match TRBD1. The V gene end was trimmed by 6 bases and the J gene end by 8 bases; junction bases not matched to a gene: 7. CDR1 and CDR2 (germline): SNHLY, FYNNEI. The CDR3 spans 14 residues. CDR3 in amino acids: CASSRGTGNEKLFF. CDR3 sequence (DNA): TGTGCCAGCAGCCGCGGGACAGGGAACGAAAAACTGTTTTTT.

The chain uses TRBV15 and TRBJ2-7, with TRBD1 as a possible D gene (5 bases). V was shortened by 1 base and J by 6 bases, with 16 bases between the two germline ends. CDR3 length equals 15 residues. Germline values: CDR1 LNHNV, CDR2 YYDKDF (reference sequence). The CDR3 bases are TGTGCCACCAGCAGAGGGGGCATAATGAGTAGCGAGCAGTACTTC. Translation: CATSRGGIMSSEQYF.

The genes are TRBV12-2 and TRBJ1-2. TRBV12-2 is given as a pseudogene. The CDR3 is 15 residues long. The CDR3 loop reads CASRLAHGGDYGYTF. CDR3 nucleotide sequence: TGTGCAAGTCGCTTAGCGCACGGGGGCGACTATGGCTACACCTTC.

The V gene is TRBV27, the J gene TRBJ1-1; no reliable D call. The V end was cut by 7 bases, the J end by 7 bases, with 13 bases between. The CDR3 covers 12 residues. CDR1 and CDR2 (germline): MNHEY, SMNVEV (reference sequence). The CDR3 is CASKNSDFEAFF. The CDR3 DNA is TGTGCCAGCAAAAACAGCGACTTTGAAGCTTTCTTT.

This chain connects TRBV25-1 to TRBJ2-1, with 7 bases fitting TRBD2. Unmatched junction bases numbered 5, after V lost 2 bases and J lost 4 bases. In germline, CDR1 is MGHDK, CDR2 SYGVNS. The CDR3 loop spans 15 amino acids. As DNA, the CDR3 is TGTGCCAGCAGTGAACGGGGAGGGAGGTACAATGAGCAGTTCTTC. Its protein is CASSERGGRYNEQFF. Full variable domain (rest looked up from reference TRBV25-1 and TRBJ2-1): EADIYQTPRYLVIGTGKKITLECSQTMGHDKMYWYQQDPGMELHLIHYSYGVNSTEKGDLSSESTVSRIRTEHFPLTLESARPSHTSQYLCASSERGGRYNEQFFGPGTRLTVL.

The chain recombines TRBV5-1 with TRBJ2-1; no firm D call. Trimming cost V 1 base and J 8 bases, with 16 bases left between them. Looked up from germline, CDR1 is SGHRS and CDR2 is YFSETQ. The CDR3 is 15 amino acids. The CDR3 DNA reads TGCGCCAGCAGCTTGCGCCGGGCCATTAGTGATGAGCAGTTCTTC. It encodes CASSLRRAISDEQFF.

The chain is built from TRBV5-1 and TRBJ2-5; D is perhaps TRBD2 (5 bases). Germline loops: CDR1 SGHRS, CDR2 YFSETQ. V was pared by 4 bases and J by 1 base, with 11 bases between. The CDR3 is 14 amino acids. The chain's CDR3 is CASSRNGVQETQYF. The CDR3, as DNA: TGCGCCAGCAGCCGGAACGGGGTCCAAGAGACCCAGTACTTC.

The V gene is TRBV7-6, the J gene TRBJ2-5; no clear D gene. Trimming pared 5 bases from V and 2 bases from J, leaving 15 bases between. CDR1 and CDR2 from the germline V gene are SGHVS and FNYEAQ. This CDR3 has 15 residues. The CDR3 loop reads CASSAQLGGQETQYF. CDR3 nucleotides: TGTGCCAGCAGCGCCCAGCTAGGCGGACAAGAGACCCAGTACTTC. Based on the CDR3 plus reference TRBV7-6 and TRBJ2-5, the full variable domain is GAGVSQSPRYKVTKRGQDVALRCDPISGHVSLYWYRQALGQGPEFLTYFNYEAQQDKSGLPNDRFSAERPEGSISTLTIQRTEQRDSAMYRCASSAQLGGQETQYFGPGTRLLVL.

This rearrangement joins TRBV5-4 to TRBJ1-2, with TRBD1 matching over 7 bases. Germline CDR1 is SGHNT and CDR2 is YYREEE (reference sequence). V shed 1 base, J shed 0 bases, and the junction held 12 bases outside the gene matches. The CDR3 runs to 18 residues. The CDR3 protein is CASSLNLLGTAPNYGYTF. As DNA, the CDR3 is TGTGCCAGCAGCTTGAACCTTTTGGGGACAGCCCCTAACTATGGCTACACCTTC.

This clone has just a few counts. This chain connects TRBV28 to TRBJ1-5, with D uncertain. The germline V gene encodes CDR1 MDHEN and CDR2 SYDVKM. The CDR3 length is 15 residues. V lost 3 bases and J lost 1, with 10 bases in between. Here the CDR3 reads CASSLEGRSNQPQHF. As DNA, the CDR3 is TGTGCCAGCAGTTTGGAGGGTCGGAGCAATCAGCCCCAGCATTTT.

V usage is TRBV3-1 (or the pseudogene TRBV3-2) and J usage is TRBJ2-1, with 8 bases identical to TRBD2. Germline V lookup: CDR1 LGHDT, CDR2 YNNKEL (reference sequence). After removal of 1 base from V and 1 base from J, the junction contained 3 bases not matched to a gene. This CDR3 is 16 amino acids long. CDR3 in amino acids: CASSQVGGRSYNEQFF. The CDR3 region has the DNA TGTGCCAGCAGCCAAGTTGGCGGGAGGTCCTACAATGAGCAGTTCTTC.

The V gene is TRBV15, the J gene TRBJ2-6, with D perhaps TRBD1 (5 bases). The CDR3 is 15 residues long. CDR1 is LNHNV and CDR2 is YYDKDF in the germline V gene (reference sequence). V was cut by 5 bases and J by 0 bases, with 8 bases left in between. In nucleotides, the CDR3 is TGTGCCACCAGCGGGGCTTCCTCTGGGGCCAACGTCCTGACTTTC. As protein: CATSGASSGANVLTF. The full variable domain, with the rest looked up from reference TRBV15 and TRBJ2-6, is DAMVIQNPRYQVTQFGKPVTLSCSQTLNHNVMYWYQQKSSQAPKLLFHYYDKDFNNEADTPDNFQSRRPNTSFCFLDIRSPGLGDTAMYLCATSGASSGANVLTFGAGSRLTVL.

V is TRBV19 and J is TRBJ2-1; D gene unclear. Germline values: CDR1 LNHDA, CDR2 SQIVND (reference sequence). The CDR3 sequence is 14 residues long. Trimming left V 6 bases short and J 0 bases short, with 9 bases between. The DNA of the CDR3 is TGTGCCAGTAGCGACACCCCCTCCTACAATGAGCAGTTCTTC. Its translation is CASSDTPSYNEQFF.

This clone occurred once. CDR3 sequence reads: CASSDGSYSNQPQHF. For the CDR3, the DNA is TGTGCCAGCAGTGACGGTAGCTATAGCAATCAGCCCCAGCATTTT. The rearrangement links TRBV6-1 to TRBJ1-5; D gene uncertain. Trimming shortened V by 3 bases and J by 0 bases, and 9 bases separated the two germline ends. This CDR3 comprises 15 residues. CDR1 MNHNS and CDR2 SASEGT come from the germline V gene.

This clone was picked up one time. The chain couples TRBV25-1 to TRBJ2-7; D is undetermined. The length of the CDR3 is 15 residues. V shed 9 bases and J shed 2 bases, with 20 bases lying between them. Germline CDR1 MGHDK, CDR2 SYGVNS. CDR3: CARDPIRTDTYEQYF. For the CDR3, the DNA is TGTGCCAGGGATCCCATACGGACGGATACCTACGAGCAGTACTTC.

The chain has TRBV7-8 and TRBJ1-4; TRBD1 might be the D (6 bases). Trimming removed 1 base from V and 8 bases from J, with 20 bases in between. The CDR3 spans 17 residues. Germline values: CDR1 SGHVS, CDR2 FQNEAQ. CDR3 amino acids: CASSLVGLGRGREKLFF. The CDR3 nucleotides are TGTGCCAGCAGCTTAGTTGGGTTGGGCAGGGGACGCGAAAAACTGTTTTTT.

The chain employs TRBV6-5 and TRBJ2-1, with D possibly matching TRBD2 (6 bases). CDR1 is MNHEY and CDR2 is SVGAGI in the germline V gene. This CDR3 is 14 amino acids long. Deletions cut 6 bases from V and 2 bases from J, with 11 bases between. The CDR3 nucleotides read TGTGCCAGCAGGGTGGGAGGCACCTACAATGAGCAGTTCTTC. It is translated as CASRVGGTYNEQFF.